This TCR beta chain emerged from a study of cytomegalovirus exposure and HLA in healthy donors. Study-level findings and limits: By HLA locus, TCR association rates varied in a later analysis, with DRB1 showing the most and HLA-C the fewest. Using the classifier, cytomegalovirus status was reportedly diagnosed with high specificity and sensitivity. HLA alleles showed associations with 15,000 to 20,000 TCR beta sequences in a later analysis, at a 0.05 false discovery rate.

Germline V lookup: CDR1 SGHTA, CDR2 FQGNSA. V lost 2 bases and J 2 bases, leaving 7 bases between the germline ends. CDR3 length: 15 amino acids. Comments on this clone: What it binds is unknown.

With 60 Vbeta and 13 Jbeta primers, the PCR was carried out. Per the authors' pipeline: In a later analysis, the count reached 74 million or so unique TCR beta chains, with 8.5 million to 14 million shared. Clones were sequenced by immunoSEQ multiplex PCR, and TCRdb holds only the in-frame ones, with some missing. V, J and clone size are taken as reported in that table, and D and trimming were inferred from the DNA itself. The sample has 150,000 to 200,000 clones, around four fifths seen once. The source is a woman aged 45-65 years in good health and CMV-seropositive. The material sequenced was PBMCs. This chain uses TRBV7-2 with TRBJ2-6; D is unclear. CDR3 DNA: TGTGCCAGCAGCTTAAGTGGCCCTGGGGCCAACGTCCTGACTTTC. Residues: CASSLSGPGANVLTF.